The 21 T cell receptor beta chains given below trace back to one sample, sequenced in a study of CD8 T cells in ankylosing spondylitis. Overall study findings and caveats: Made up of eight highly homologous variants, a TCR beta motif appeared characteristic of ankylosing spondylitis blood.

Their cognate antigens are unknown. TCRdb reanalysed the 5' RACE reads using MiXCR and keeps one entry per CDR3 protein. Among 700,000 to 1,000,000 distinct CDR3 sequences listed, approximately 10% were seen once. The sequencing sample was made of blood, either unsorted or a sorted T cell fraction (not recorded which). These receptors were obtained from a male donor with ankylosing spondylitis.

This clonotype was detected ten times or more. The chain links TRBV29-1 to TRBJ1-2, with D perhaps TRBD1 (6 bases). The CDR3 covers 12 residues. V lost 7 bases, J lost 4 bases, and 13 bases lay in between. CDR1 SQVTM and CDR2 ANQGSEA come from the germline V gene. CDR3 sequence (DNA): TGCAGCGGGAACAGGGCTGGCTATGGCTACACCTTC. Residues: CSGNRAGYGYTF.

This clonotype has a handful of counts. J is TRBJ2-7 and V is TRBV7-9, with D uncertain. CDR3 length: 14 amino acids. Germline V gene data show CDR1 as SEHNR and CDR2 as FQNEAQ (reference sequence). Between the trimmed V and J ends, which lost 4 bases and 0 bases, there was a span of 10 bases. The DNA of the CDR3 is TGTGCCAGCAGCTCTACACAGAGCTCCTACGAGCAGTACTTC. Translating it yields CASSSTQSSYEQYF.

This clonotype showed up many times. The rearrangement uses TRBV12-3 or TRBV12-4 and TRBJ2-2; D gene ambiguous. The V and J ends lost 4 bases and 7 bases respectively, with 4 bases between them. The CDR3 totals 11 residues. The CDR3 sequence is CASSYRGELFF. CDR3 in DNA: TGTGCCAGCAGTTACCGCGGGGAGCTGTTTTTT.

This clonotype was found many times. This chain connects TRBV20-1 to TRBJ2-3; 7 bases line up with TRBD2. The germline V gene has CDR1 DFQATT and CDR2 SNEGSKA (reference sequence). The CDR3 runs to 13 residues. The J segment lost 1 base and the V segment lost 5 bases, leaving 3 bases of the junction unmatched. In DNA form, the CDR3 reads TGCAGTGCTCACCGGGGGGGCACAGATACGCAGTATTTT. Translating it yields CSAHRGGTDTQYF.

This clonotype was counted between two and nine times. The gene calls are TRBV5-1 and TRBJ2-3; tentative D call: TRBD1 (5 bases). CDR1 and CDR2 from the germline V gene are SGHRS and YFSETQ. V was clipped by 3 bases and J by 0 bases, with 11 bases between them. The length of the CDR3 is 15 residues. The CDR3 coding sequence is TGCGCCAGCAGCTCAGGACAAGTTAGCACAGATACGCAGTATTTT. The encoded protein is CASSSGQVSTDTQYF.

This clonotype was seen ten or more times. The chain is built from TRBV6-5 and TRBJ1-2; D is perhaps TRBD1 (6 bases). V was shortened by 7 bases and J by 9 bases, with 21 bases between the two germline ends. CDR1 is MNHEY, CDR2 SVGAGI, per germline. This CDR3 has 14 amino acids. The CDR3 sequence: CASKEGGGLPSYTF. CDR3 DNA: TGTGCCAGCAAGGAGGGGGGCGGTCTCCCCAGCTACACCTTC.

This clonotype was seen more than once but under ten times. J is TRBJ2-6 and V is TRBV7-9; TRBD1 agrees at 9 bases. This CDR3 comprises 16 residues. Trimming at V came to 5 bases and at J to 3 bases, leaving 5 bases not matched to a gene. Germline V lookup: CDR1 SEHNR, CDR2 FQNEAQ (reference sequence). The CDR3 here is CASSTYRGRGANVLTF. DNA for the CDR3: TGTGCCAGCAGCACCTACAGGGGGCGTGGGGCCAACGTCCTGACTTTC.

This clonotype was recorded a few times. V usage is TRBV6-2 or TRBV6-3 and J usage is TRBJ2-1; D is perhaps TRBD2 (5 bases). CDR1 MNHEY and CDR2 SVGEGT come from the germline V gene. Trimming pared 8 bases from V and 0 bases from J, leaving 14 bases between. This CDR3 spans 15 amino acids. CDR3: CASRRTVSSYNEQFF. CDR3 nucleotides: TGTGCCAGCCGGAGGACTGTGAGCTCCTACAATGAGCAGTTCTTC.

The chain combines TRBV5-1 with TRBJ2-1; 10 bases fit TRBD1. This CDR3 has 15 residues. The V gene's germline CDR1 is SGHRS and CDR2 YFSETQ. V dropped 0 bases and J dropped 7; count of bases not matched to a gene: 4. The CDR3 DNA follows: TGCGCCAGCAGCTTGGCCCCGGGACAGGGGAATGAGCAGTTCTTC. This encodes CASSLAPGQGNEQFF.

This clonotype has a handful of counts. The rearrangement uses TRBV9 and TRBJ2-6; maybe TRBD2 (5 bases). CDR1 is SGDLS, CDR2 YYNGEE, per germline. The CDR3 runs to 19 residues. V lost 0 bases and J 0 bases, leaving 16 bases between the germline ends. Here the CDR3 DNA reads TGTGCCAGCAGCGTAGGCGGAGGCGGCTCACGCTCTGGGGCCAACGTCCTGACTTTC. As protein: CASSVGGGGSRSGANVLTF.

This clonotype showed up many times. This chain connects TRBV11-2 to TRBJ2-5; 7 nucleotides match TRBD1. CDR1 SGHAT and CDR2 FQNNGV come from the germline V gene. The V and J ends lost 3 bases and 1 base, in that order; junction bases with no gene match: 8. The CDR3 is 16 residues long. This CDR3 reads CASSFTRDRSQETQYF. CDR3 coding DNA: TGTGCCAGCAGCTTCACCCGGGACAGATCCCAAGAGACCCAGTACTTC. The full variable domain, in which reference TRBV11-2 and TRBJ2-5 provide the parts outside the CDR3, is EAGVAQSPRYKIIEKRQSVAFWCNPISGHATLYWYQQILGQGPKLLIQFQNNGVVDDSQLPKDRFSAERLKGVDSTLKIQPAKLEDSAVYLCASSFTRDRSQETQYFGPGTRLLVL.

This chain connects TRBV20-1 to TRBJ1-2; D is ambiguous. Deletions cut 6 bases from V and 5 bases from J, with 13 bases between. Per the germline V gene, CDR1 is DFQATT and CDR2 is SNEGSKA (reference sequence). CDR3 length: 12 residues. CDR3 sequence (DNA): TGCAGTGCAGAGCACAGAGGGTATGGCTACACCTTC. Its translation is CSAEHRGYGYTF.

This clonotype was seen more than once but under ten times. The V gene is TRBV4-2, the J gene TRBJ2-2; D is uncertain. CDR1 and CDR2 (germline): LGHNA, YNFKEQ. V shed 0 bases and J shed 2 bases, with 7 bases lying between them. The CDR3 is 15 amino acids. The CDR3 DNA sequence: TGTGCCAGCAGCCAAGAGTCCCCAAACACCGGGGAGCTGTTTTTT. Its translation: CASSQESPNTGELFF.

Many counts were recorded for this clonotype. V usage is TRBV29-1 and J usage is TRBJ2-6, with TRBD1 identical over 8 bases. This CDR3 comprises 15 residues. Unmatched junction bases numbered 8, after V lost 6 bases and J lost 4 bases. CDR1 is SQVTM and CDR2 is ANQGSEA in the germline V gene. Here the CDR3 reads CSVSRQGSGANVLTF. The CDR3 DNA sequence: TGCAGCGTCAGCAGACAGGGGTCGGGGGCCAACGTCCTGACTTTC.

V gene TRBV20-1 combines with J gene TRBJ1-5, with D possibly being TRBD1 (5 bases). There are 13 residues in the CDR3. Deletions cut 6 bases from V and 6 bases from J, with 15 bases between. The V gene's germline CDR1 is DFQATT and CDR2 SNEGSKA (reference sequence). The CDR3 loop is CSAPVGLSQPQHF. The CDR3 coding sequence is TGCAGTGCCCCTGTGGGGCTTTCTCAGCCCCAGCATTTT.

There are a few counts of this clonotype. V is TRBV10-3 and J is TRBJ1-5; D call uncertain. The CDR3 runs 13 residues. V dropped 3 bases and J dropped 3 bases, with 6 bases sitting between them. Germline V gives CDR1 ENHRY, CDR2 SYGVKD. This CDR3 is CAISDRINQPQHF. CDR3 sequence (DNA): TGTGCCATCAGTGACAGAATCAATCAGCCCCAGCATTTT.

This clonotype has only a few counts. This chain joins TRBV12-3 or TRBV12-4 and TRBJ1-1; D not resolved. The CDR3 extends over 16 amino acids. Trimming took 5 bases from V and 1 from J, leaving 17 bases between them. CDR3 sequence reads: CASSPPDLAGNTEAFF. DNA of the CDR3: TGTGCCAGCAGTCCCCCCGACTTGGCAGGGAACACTGAAGCTTTCTTT.

The V call is TRBV20-1, the J call TRBJ2-7, with TRBD2 matching 9 bases. Germline V CDR1 and CDR2: DFQATT, SNEGSKA (reference sequence). This CDR3 comprises 15 residues. V lost 3 bases and J lost 3; bases outside the gene matches: 9. CDR3 coding DNA: TGCAGTGCTAGGGGTTCAAGCGGGAGGATCTACGAGCAGTACTTC. It translates to CSARGSSGRIYEQYF.

The V call is TRBV7-6, the J call TRBJ2-1; TRBD1 agrees at 7 bases. The junction had 7 bases not matched to a gene; V was cut back by 5 bases and J by 9 bases. Per the germline V gene, CDR1 is SGHVS and CDR2 is FNYEAQ. The CDR3 length is 13 residues. CDR3 sequence reads: CASSVGQKTEQFF. The CDR3 nucleotides are TGTGCCAGCAGCGTGGGACAGAAAACTGAGCAGTTCTTC.

CDR3 loop: CSARGQGFQPQHF. CDR3 nucleotides: TGCAGTGCTAGAGGACAGGGTTTTCAGCCCCAGCATTTT. V is TRBV20-1 and J is TRBJ1-5, with 7 bases aligning to TRBD1. CDR1 is DFQATT and CDR2 is SNEGSKA in the germline V gene (reference sequence). The CDR3 has 13 amino acids. Losses at the gene ends were 1 base for V and 6 bases for J; bases not matched to a gene: 3.

The CDR3 region has the DNA TGCGCCAGCAGCCAGGCACGGATGGATACGCAGTATTTT. This encodes CASSQARMDTQYF. This chain links TRBV4-3 with TRBJ2-3, with D uncertain. The CDR3 has 13 residues. The germline gives CDR1 LGHNA, CDR2 YSLEER. V dropped 3 bases and J dropped 6 bases, with 10 bases sitting between them.